These T cell receptor beta chains were read from a single sample in a study of blood T cell repertoires in COVID-19. TCRdb's table, derived via immunoSEQ multiplex PCR, lists solely in-frame clones and lacks some. Altogether tens of thousands of clones are present, around 90% being singletons, with the ten largest covering 5.1%. Specimen: peripheral blood. The receptors originated from a human donor in a cohort sampled during active COVID-19. The CDR3 runs from the conserved cysteine through the conserved F or W. Fields, in order: J gene, V gene, clone size, D gene, CDR3 protein, CDR3 DNA. D genes are given only for firm matches. Clone size is shown for a subset of rows, as once, few, many or a class of expanded clone.

TRBJ1-6 TRBV3-1/TRBV3-2 NA NA CASSQDRGGWGEGSPLHF TGTGCCAGCAGCCAAGATCGGGGTGGTTGGGGGGAAGGATCACCCCTCCACTTT
TRBJ1-5 TRBV19 once NA CASRGSNQPQHF TGTGCCAGTCGGGGGAGCAATCAGCCCCAGCATTTT
TRBJ2-7 TRBV5-5 NA TRBD1 CASSSTGTSYEQYF TGTGCCAGCAGCTCGACAGGGACATCCTACGAGCAGTACTTC
TRBJ2-2 TRBV25-1 NA TRBD1 CASSDAGTGSTGELFF TGTGCCAGCAGTGACGCCGGGACAGGGTCCACCGGGGAGCTGTTTTTT
TRBJ2-5 TRBV6-2/TRBV6-3 once TRBD2 CASSRTSGAPRETQYF TGTGCCAGCAGTAGGACTAGCGGGGCTCCCCGGGAGACCCAGTACTTC
TRBJ1-6 TRBV10-3 NA NA CAIRVQDSSLSPLHF TGTGCCATCAGGGTCCAAGACAGTTCACTATCACCCCTCCACTTT
TRBJ2-2 TRBV7-2 once NA CASSNLAGATGELFF TGTGCCAGCAGTAACCTGGCGGGGGCTACCGGGGAGCTGTTTTTT
TRBJ1-1 TRBV9 NA TRBD1 CASSVVPGQGRWNTEAFF TGTGCCAGCAGCGTAGTGCCGGGACAGGGGAGGTGGAACACTGAAGCTTTCTTT
TRBJ1-1 TRBV6-5 once NA CASSLRGEGTEAFF TGTGCCAGCAGCCTCAGAGGGGAGGGCACTGAAGCTTTCTTT
TRBJ1-1 TRBV5-5 NA NA CASSPGEGRGNTEAFF TGTGCCAGCAGTCCAGGGGAGGGGAGGGGGAACACTGAAGCTTTCTTT
TRBJ2-4 TRBV14 NA TRBD1 CASSLQGAVKNIQYF TGTGCCAGCAGCTTACAGGGGGCGGTCAAAAACATTCAGTACTTC
TRBJ2-5 TRBV7-2 NA TRBD2 CASSHRAGGTQETQYF TGTGCCAGCAGCCACAGGGCGGGGGGTACCCAAGAGACCCAGTACTTC
TRBJ2-3 TRBV23-1 NA NA CASRAAYADTQYF TGCGCCAGCAGGGCGGCTTATGCGGATACGCAGTATTTT
TRBJ2-3 TRBV6-5 NA NA CASRSSNTQYF TGTGCCAGCAGGTCCTCTAATACGCAGTATTTT